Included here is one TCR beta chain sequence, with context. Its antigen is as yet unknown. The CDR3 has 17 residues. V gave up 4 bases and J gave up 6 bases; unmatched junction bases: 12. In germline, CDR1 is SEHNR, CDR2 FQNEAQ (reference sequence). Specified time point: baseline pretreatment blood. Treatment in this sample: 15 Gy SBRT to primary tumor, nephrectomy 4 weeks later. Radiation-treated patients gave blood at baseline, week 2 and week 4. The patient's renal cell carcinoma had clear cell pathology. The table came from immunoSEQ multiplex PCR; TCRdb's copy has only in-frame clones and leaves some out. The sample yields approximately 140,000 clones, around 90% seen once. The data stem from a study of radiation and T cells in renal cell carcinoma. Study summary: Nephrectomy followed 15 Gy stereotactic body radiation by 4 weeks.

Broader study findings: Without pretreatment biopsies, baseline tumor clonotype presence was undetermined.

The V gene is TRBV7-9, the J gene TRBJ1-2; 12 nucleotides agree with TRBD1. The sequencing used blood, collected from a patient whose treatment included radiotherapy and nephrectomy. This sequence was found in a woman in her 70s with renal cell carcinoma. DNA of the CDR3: TGTGCCAGCAGCTCCTCTGTCGGGACAGGGGGCGAGAATGGCTACACCTTC. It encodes CASSSSVGTGGENGYTF. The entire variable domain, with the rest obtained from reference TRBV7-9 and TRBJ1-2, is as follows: DTGVSQNPRHKITKRGQNVTFRCDPISEHNRLYWYRQTLGQGPEFLTYFQNEAQLEKSRLLSDRFSAERPKGSFSTLEIQRTEQGDSAMYLCASSSSVGTGGENGYTFGSGTRLTVV.